This T cell receptor (beta chain) was captured in a study of CD8 T cells in ankylosing spondylitis. The study, taken as a whole, reports: Among TCR beta sequences, a motif of eight highly homologous variants appeared characteristic of ankylosing spondylitis blood.

As concerns this clonotype: Its specificity is not known.

The germline CDR1 and CDR2 sequences are ENHRY and SYGVKD. J was trimmed by 5 bases and V by 8 bases; bases with no gene match: 17. The CDR3 loop spans 17 amino acids. TCRdb reprocessed the 5' RACE reads via MiXCR and lists one record per CDR3 protein. The sample has about 540,000 distinct CDR3 sequences, roughly 13% seen once. The rearrangement joins TRBV10-3 to TRBJ2-7; TRBD2 agrees at 11 bases. The clonotype originates from a male donor with ankylosing spondylitis. Sequenced material: blood, either unsorted or a sorted T cell fraction (not recorded which). In DNA, the CDR3 is TGTGCCATCCGGCCCACTAGCGGGAGATCCTCAGTAGACGAGCAGTACTTC. As protein: CAIRPTSGRSSVDEQYF.